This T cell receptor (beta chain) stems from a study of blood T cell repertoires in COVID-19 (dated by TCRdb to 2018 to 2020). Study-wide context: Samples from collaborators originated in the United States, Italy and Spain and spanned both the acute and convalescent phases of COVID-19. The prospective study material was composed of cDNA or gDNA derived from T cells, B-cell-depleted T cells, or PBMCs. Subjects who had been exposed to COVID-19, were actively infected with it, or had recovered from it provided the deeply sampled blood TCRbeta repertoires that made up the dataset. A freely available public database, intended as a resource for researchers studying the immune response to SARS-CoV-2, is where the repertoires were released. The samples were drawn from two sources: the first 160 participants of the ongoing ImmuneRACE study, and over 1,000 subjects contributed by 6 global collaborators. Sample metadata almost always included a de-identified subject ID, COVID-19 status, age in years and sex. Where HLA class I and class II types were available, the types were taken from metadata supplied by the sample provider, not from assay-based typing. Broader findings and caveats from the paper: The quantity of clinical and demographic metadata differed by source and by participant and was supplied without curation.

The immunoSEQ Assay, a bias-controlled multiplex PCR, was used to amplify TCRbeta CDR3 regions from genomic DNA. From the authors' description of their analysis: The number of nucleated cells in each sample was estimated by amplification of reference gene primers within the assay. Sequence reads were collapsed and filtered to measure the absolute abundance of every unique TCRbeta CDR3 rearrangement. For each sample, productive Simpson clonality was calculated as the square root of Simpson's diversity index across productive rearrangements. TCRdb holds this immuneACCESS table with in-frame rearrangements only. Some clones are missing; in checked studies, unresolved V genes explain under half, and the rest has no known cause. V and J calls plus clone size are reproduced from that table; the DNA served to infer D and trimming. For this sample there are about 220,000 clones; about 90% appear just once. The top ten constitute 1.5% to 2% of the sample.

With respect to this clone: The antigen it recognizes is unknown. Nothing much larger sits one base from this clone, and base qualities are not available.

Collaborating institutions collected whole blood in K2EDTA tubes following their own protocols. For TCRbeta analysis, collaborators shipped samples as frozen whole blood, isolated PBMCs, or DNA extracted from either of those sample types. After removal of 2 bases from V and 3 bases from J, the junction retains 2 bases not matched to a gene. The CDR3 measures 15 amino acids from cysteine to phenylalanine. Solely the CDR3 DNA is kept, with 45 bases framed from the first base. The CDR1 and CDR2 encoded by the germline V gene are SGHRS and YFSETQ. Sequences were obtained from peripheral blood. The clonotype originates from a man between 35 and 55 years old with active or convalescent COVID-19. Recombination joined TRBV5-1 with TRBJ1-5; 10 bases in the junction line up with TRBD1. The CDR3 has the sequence CASSFGQGVNQPQHF. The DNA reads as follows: TGCGCCAGCAGCTTCGGACAGGGGGTCAATCAGCCCCAGCATTTT.